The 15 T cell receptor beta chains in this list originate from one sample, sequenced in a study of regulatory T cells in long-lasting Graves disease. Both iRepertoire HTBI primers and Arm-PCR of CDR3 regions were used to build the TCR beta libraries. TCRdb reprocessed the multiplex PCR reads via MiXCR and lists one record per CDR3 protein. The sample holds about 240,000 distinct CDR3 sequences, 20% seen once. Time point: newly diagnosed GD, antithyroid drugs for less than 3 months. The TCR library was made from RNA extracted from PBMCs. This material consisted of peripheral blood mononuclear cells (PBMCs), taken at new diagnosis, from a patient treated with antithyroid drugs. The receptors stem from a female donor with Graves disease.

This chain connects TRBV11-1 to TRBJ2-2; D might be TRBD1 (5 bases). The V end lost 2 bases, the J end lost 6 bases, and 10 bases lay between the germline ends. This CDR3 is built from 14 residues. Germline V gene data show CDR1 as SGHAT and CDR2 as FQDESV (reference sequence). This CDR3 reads CASSLLLGAGELFF. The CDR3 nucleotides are TGTGCCAGCAGCTTACTCTTAGGGGCCGGGGAGCTGTTTTTT.

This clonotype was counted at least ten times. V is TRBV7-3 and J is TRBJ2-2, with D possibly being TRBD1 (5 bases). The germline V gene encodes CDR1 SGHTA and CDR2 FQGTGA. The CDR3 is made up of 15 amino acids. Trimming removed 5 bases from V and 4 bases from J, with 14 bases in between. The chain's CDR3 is CASSLMTVPTGELFF. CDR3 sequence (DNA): TGTGCCAGCAGCCTTATGACAGTCCCCACCGGGGAGCTGTTTTTT.

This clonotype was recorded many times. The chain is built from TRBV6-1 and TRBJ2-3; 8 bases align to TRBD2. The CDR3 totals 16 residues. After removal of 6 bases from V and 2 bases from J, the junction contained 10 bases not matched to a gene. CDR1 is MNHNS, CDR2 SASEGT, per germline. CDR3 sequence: CASSPRGTSDTDTQYF. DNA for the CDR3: TGTGCCAGCAGCCCGAGGGGGACTAGTGACACAGATACGCAGTATTTT.

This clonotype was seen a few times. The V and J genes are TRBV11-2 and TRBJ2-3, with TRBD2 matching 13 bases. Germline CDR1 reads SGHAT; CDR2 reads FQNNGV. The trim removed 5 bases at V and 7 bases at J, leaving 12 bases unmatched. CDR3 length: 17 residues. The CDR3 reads CASSLGTSGELGHTQYF. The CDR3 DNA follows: TGTGCCAGCAGCCTCGGGACTAGCGGGGAACTCGGGCATACGCAGTATTTT.

The CDR3 here is CASSLWDTQYF. CDR3 DNA: TGTGCCAGCAGCCTCTGGGATACGCAGTATTTT. The gene calls are TRBV14 and TRBJ2-3, with D unclear. The germline V and J ends were trimmed by 4 bases and 6 bases, with 5 bases remaining between them. Germline V gives CDR1 SGHDN, CDR2 FVKESK. CDR3 length: 11 amino acids.

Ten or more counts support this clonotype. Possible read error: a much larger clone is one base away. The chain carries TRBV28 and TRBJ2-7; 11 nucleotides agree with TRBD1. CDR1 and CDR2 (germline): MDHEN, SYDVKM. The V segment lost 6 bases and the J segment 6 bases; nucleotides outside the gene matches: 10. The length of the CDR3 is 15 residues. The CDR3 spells CASRGTGGLSGEQYF. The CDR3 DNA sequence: TGTGCCAGCAGAGGGACAGGGGGACTTAGTGGCGAGCAGTACTTC.

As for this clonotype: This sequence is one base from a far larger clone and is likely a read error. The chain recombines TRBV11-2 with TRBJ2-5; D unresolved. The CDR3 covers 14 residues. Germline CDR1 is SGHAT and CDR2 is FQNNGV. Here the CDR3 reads CASSRKGPGEAQYF. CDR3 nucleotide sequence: TGTGCCAGCAGCAGGAAGGGCCCAGGAGAGGCCCAGTACTTC.

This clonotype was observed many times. CDR3 coding DNA: TGCGCCAGCAGCCCAGGGTGGACTGAAGCTTTCTTT. Its translation is CASSPGWTEAFF. This rearrangement joins TRBV5-1 to TRBJ1-1; possible D gene TRBD1, 5 bases. Trimming left V 4 bases short and J 5 bases short, with 9 bases between. Germline loops: CDR1 SGHRS, CDR2 YFSETQ. The CDR3 length is 12 residues.

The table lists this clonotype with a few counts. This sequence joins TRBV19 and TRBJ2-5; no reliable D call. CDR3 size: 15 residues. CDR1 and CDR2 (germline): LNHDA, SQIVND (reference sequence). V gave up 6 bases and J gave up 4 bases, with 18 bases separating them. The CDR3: CASSSMADRRETQYF. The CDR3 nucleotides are TGTGCCAGTAGCTCGATGGCGGACCGGCGAGAGACCCAGTACTTC.

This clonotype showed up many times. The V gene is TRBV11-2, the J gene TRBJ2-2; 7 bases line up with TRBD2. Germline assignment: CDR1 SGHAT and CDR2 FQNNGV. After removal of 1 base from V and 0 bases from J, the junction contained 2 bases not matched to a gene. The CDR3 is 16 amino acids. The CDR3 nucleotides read TGTGCCAGCAGCTTAGGGACTAGATCGAACACCGGGGAGCTGTTTTTT. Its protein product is CASSLGTRSNTGELFF.

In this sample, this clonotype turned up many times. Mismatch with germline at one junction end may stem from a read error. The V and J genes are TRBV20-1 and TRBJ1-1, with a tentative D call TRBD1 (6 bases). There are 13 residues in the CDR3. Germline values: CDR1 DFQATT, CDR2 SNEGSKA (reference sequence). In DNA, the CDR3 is TGCAGTGTTAGACAGGACCGGCGCACTGAAGCTTTCTTT. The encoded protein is CSVRQDRRTEAFF.

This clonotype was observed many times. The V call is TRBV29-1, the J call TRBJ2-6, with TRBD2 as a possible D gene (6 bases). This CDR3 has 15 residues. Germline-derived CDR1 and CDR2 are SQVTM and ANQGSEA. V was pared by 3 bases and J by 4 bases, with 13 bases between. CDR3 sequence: CSVETRREGANVLTF. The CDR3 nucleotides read TGCAGCGTTGAGACCCGACGGGAGGGGGCCAACGTCCTGACTTTC.

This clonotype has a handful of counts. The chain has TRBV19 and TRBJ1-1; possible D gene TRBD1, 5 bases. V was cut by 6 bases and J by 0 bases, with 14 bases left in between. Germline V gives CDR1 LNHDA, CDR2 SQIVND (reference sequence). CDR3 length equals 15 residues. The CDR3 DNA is TGTGCCAGTAGGACGATCGGGACGTTGAACACTGAAGCTTTCTTT. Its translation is CASRTIGTLNTEAFF.

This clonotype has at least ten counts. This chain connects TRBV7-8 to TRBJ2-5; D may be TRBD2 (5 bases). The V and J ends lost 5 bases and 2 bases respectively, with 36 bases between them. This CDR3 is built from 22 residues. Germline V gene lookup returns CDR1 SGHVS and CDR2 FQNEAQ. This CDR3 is CASSRGNSVWLSGSNGQETQYF. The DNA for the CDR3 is TGTGCCAGCAGCCGGGGAAACTCAGTTTGGCTAAGTGGGAGCAATGGTCAAGAGACCCAGTACTTC. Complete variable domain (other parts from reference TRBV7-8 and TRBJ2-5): GAGVSQSPRYKVAKRGQDVALRCDPISGHVSLFWYQQALGQGPEFLTYFQNEAQLDKSGLPSDRFFAERPEGSVSTLKIQRTQQEDSAVYLCASSRGNSVWLSGSNGQETQYFGPGTRLLVL.

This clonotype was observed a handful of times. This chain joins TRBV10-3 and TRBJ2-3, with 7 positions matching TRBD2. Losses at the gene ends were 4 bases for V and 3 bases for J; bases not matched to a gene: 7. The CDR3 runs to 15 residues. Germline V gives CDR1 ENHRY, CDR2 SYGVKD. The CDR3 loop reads CAISGQGEGTDTQYF. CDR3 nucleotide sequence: TGTGCCATCAGTGGTCAAGGGGAGGGAACAGATACGCAGTATTTT.